What follows is one T cell receptor beta chain and its context. As yet, its antigen is unknown. This CDR3 comprises 13 residues. V shed 7 bases and J 7 bases; nucleotides not matched to a gene: 7. CDR1 and CDR2 from the germline V gene are KGHDR and SFDVKD. TCRdb reprocessed the PCR reads with MiXCR, giving one entry per CDR3 protein. This table holds 25,000 to 30,000 distinct CDR3 sequences, under 65% found once. Time point: late sampling 161 to 241 days after vaccination in a few convalescent patients. This record comes from a study of vaccination and CD4 T cells after COVID-19. About the research overall: Recovered patients in the cohort numbered six men and four women, two of them Hispanic. Subjects got two shots of BNT162b2 or mRNA-1273 vaccine.

General study results and limits: Convalescent patients displayed spike mono-reactivity in 304 of 307 vaccine-specific clones.

V and J are TRBV24-1 and TRBJ1-1; 8 nucleotides align to TRBD1. The receptor comes from a human donor who had recovered from COVID-19. The sequencing used CD4+ T cells from blood, collected about 7 months after SARS-CoV-2 vaccination. The chain's CDR3 is CATSSTGEGEAFF. The CDR3 DNA is TGTGCCACCAGCTCGACAGGGGAGGGTGAAGCTTTCTTT.